This passage covers 8 T cell receptor beta chains from one sample sequenced in a study of cytomegalovirus exposure and HLA in healthy donors. PCR primers comprised 60 Vbeta and 13 Jbeta primers. Method: immunoSEQ multiplex PCR; TCRdb's copy keeps in-frame clones and lacks some. The specimen's table records fewer than 50,000 clones. Sequencing was carried out using PBMCs. These receptors all come from a male donor in good health and CMV-seronegative.

The chain carries TRBV9 and TRBJ2-3, with D possibly being TRBD2 (7 bases). The CDR3 is 15 amino acids. CDR1 is SGDLS and CDR2 is YYNGEE in the germline V gene. V dropped 0 bases and J dropped 6 bases, with 14 bases sitting between them. This CDR3 is CASSVERDIDDTQYF. The DNA for the CDR3 is TGTGCCAGCAGCGTAGAGCGGGACATCGACGATACGCAGTATTTT.

V usage is TRBV5-1 and J usage is TRBJ2-7; D ambiguous. Germline assignment: CDR1 SGHRS and CDR2 YFSETQ. Trimming took off 0 bases at V and 9 bases at J, with 13 bases between the two ends. The CDR3 extends over 13 amino acids. The CDR3 coding sequence is TGCGCCAGCAGCTTGGAAGGCACTAAGAGGCAGTACTTC. As protein: CASSLEGTKRQYF.

The chain has TRBV18 and TRBJ1-1, with 7 bases lining up with TRBD1. Trimming took 5 bases from V and 8 from J; bases not matched to a gene: 14. The V gene's germline CDR1 is KGHSH and CDR2 LQKENI. CDR3 length: 15 amino acids. The CDR3 spells CASSYDPTGVTEAFF. In DNA, the CDR3 is TGTGCCAGCTCATACGATCCTACAGGGGTTACCGAAGCTTTCTTT.

The rearrangement joins TRBV2 to TRBJ1-2, with TRBD1 as a possible D gene (6 bases). Germline-derived CDR1 and CDR2 are SNHLY and FYNNEI. This CDR3 region has 11 residues. With 9 bases removed from V and 6 bases from J, the gap between germline ends came to 11 bases. CDR3 protein: CASRQEDGYTF. The CDR3 DNA reads as TGTGCCAGTCGACAGGAGGATGGCTACACCTTC.

The J gene is TRBJ1-3, the V gene TRBV15; 8 bases align to TRBD1. Germline lookup yields CDR1 LNHNV and CDR2 YYDKDF (reference sequence). J was trimmed by 4 bases and V by 1 base; bases with no gene match: 9. This CDR3 comprises 17 residues. The CDR3 nucleotides are TGTGCCACCAGCAGAGGAGGGGACAGGAGGTTCGGAAACACCATATATTTT. Its translation is CATSRGGDRRFGNTIYF.

This chain connects TRBV5-6 to TRBJ2-5; 9 nucleotides line up with TRBD1. CDR3 length: 14 residues. The germline CDR1 and CDR2 sequences are SGHDT and YYEEEE. The trim removed 5 bases at V and 4 bases at J, leaving 6 bases unmatched. In DNA, the CDR3 is TGTGCCAGCAGGCTACAGGGGGCCGCAGAGACCCAGTACTTC. It yields the protein CASRLQGAAETQYF.

V usage is TRBV6-5 and J usage is TRBJ2-5; 7 positions agree with TRBD2. Germline V gives CDR1 MNHEY, CDR2 SVGAGI. This CDR3 is 15 amino acids long. With 0 bases clipped from V and 5 bases from J, the junction kept 6 bases outside the gene matches. The CDR3 region is CASSYSRGEGETQYF. CDR3 in DNA: TGTGCCAGCAGTTACTCGAGAGGGGAGGGGGAGACCCAGTACTTC.

This rearrangement joins TRBV7-8 to TRBJ2-7; 10 bases map to TRBD2. Germline CDR1 is SGHVS and CDR2 is FQNEAQ. The CDR3 spans 17 residues. V was pared by 10 bases and J by 5 bases, with 20 bases of the junction left unmatched. The CDR3 coding sequence is TGTGCCACCCAGCCACGGGGGGCTAGCGGGAGTGTCGACGAGCAGTACTTC. Protein product: CATQPRGASGSVDEQYF.